Each of the 21 T cell receptor beta chains below was sequenced from the same sample in a study of T cell responses to AZD1222 COVID-19 vaccine. Method: immunoSEQ multiplex PCR; TCRdb's copy keeps in-frame clones and lacks some. This table has approximately 140,000 clones, about 95% appearing once. The source material was peripheral blood, sampled on day 0 of AZD1222 vaccination. The receptors come from an adult in good health.

The chain carries TRBV5-1 and TRBJ2-4; D is possibly TRBD1 (5 bases). The CDR3 contains 18 residues. V shed 0 bases and J shed 0 bases, with 16 bases lying between them. Looked up from germline, CDR1 is SGHRS and CDR2 is YFSETQ. The DNA of the CDR3 is TGCGCCAGCAGCTTGGGAACAGGTTCAACACTAGCCAAAAACATTCAGTACTTC. Translated, it gives CASSLGTGSTLAKNIQYF.

The chain is built from TRBV5-6 and TRBJ2-1, with 8 bases lining up with TRBD1. The ends lost 4 bases at V and 9 bases at J; junction bases unmatched: 9. Germline V gives CDR1 SGHDT, CDR2 YYEEEE. CDR3 size: 14 residues. CDR3 amino acids: CASSLTRQGAEQFF. The CDR3 coding sequence is TGTGCCAGCAGCCTCACTAGGCAGGGGGCTGAGCAGTTCTTC.

The chain uses TRBV28 and TRBJ1-5, with D hard to call. The germline gives CDR1 MDHEN, CDR2 SYDVKM. The germline V and J ends were trimmed by 5 bases and 0 bases, with 14 bases remaining between them. The length of the CDR3 is 16 residues. The CDR3 spells CASSIKVGLSNQPQHF. DNA for the CDR3: TGTGCCAGCAGTATAAAAGTGGGCCTTAGCAATCAGCCCCAGCATTTT. The whole variable domain, remainder taken from reference TRBV28 and TRBJ1-5, is DVKVTQSSRYLVKRTGEKVFLECVQDMDHENMFWYRQDPGLGLRLIYFSYDVKMKEKGDIPEGYSVSREKKERFSLILESASTNQTSMYLCASSIKVGLSNQPQHFGDGTRLSIL.

The chain employs TRBV4-2 and TRBJ1-3, with unresolved D. V gave up 0 bases and J gave up 2 bases, with 8 bases separating them. This CDR3 is 15 amino acids long. The germline gives CDR1 LGHNA, CDR2 YNFKEQ. The CDR3 here is CASSQDSGPGNTIYF. In nucleotides, the CDR3 is TGTGCCAGCAGCCAAGATTCCGGGCCTGGAAACACCATATATTTT.

The chain is built from TRBV3-1 (or the pseudogene TRBV3-2) and TRBJ1-2; a possible D gene is TRBD1 (5 bases). CDR3 length equals 11 residues. V was trimmed by 5 bases and J by 9 bases, leaving 10 bases between them. Per germline, CDR1 LGHDT and CDR2 YNNKEL (reference sequence). The CDR3 reads CASSSGFRYTF. The CDR3 nucleotides are TGTGCCAGCAGCTCAGGGTTCCGCTACACCTTC.

This clone was found once. The chain recombines TRBV6-5 with TRBJ1-1, with D possibly being TRBD1 (5 bases). Germline values: CDR1 MNHEY, CDR2 SVGAGI. V lost 7 bases and J 8 bases, leaving 14 bases between the germline ends. The CDR3 sequence is 12 residues long. The CDR3 loop reads CASTWGGPEAFF. DNA of the CDR3: TGTGCCAGCACGTGGGGGGGACCGGAAGCTTTCTTT.

This chain joins TRBV13 and TRBJ2-5; D is unresolved. CDR1 is PRHDT, CDR2 FYEKMQ, per germline (reference sequence). V lost 4 bases and J 6 bases, leaving 18 bases between the germline ends. The CDR3 runs to 15 residues. The CDR3 DNA reads as TGTGCCAGCAGCTCAAACCCCGACTCTGGGAAGACCCAGTACTTC. Amino acids: CASSSNPDSGKTQYF.

The rearrangement joins TRBV7-9 to TRBJ2-1; a weak D match, TRBD1 (5 bases). The CDR3 is 18 residues long. Trimming removed 5 bases from V and 0 bases from J, with 20 bases in between. CDR1 and CDR2 from the germline V gene are SEHNR and FQNEAQ (reference sequence). CDR3 in DNA: TGTGCCAGCAGCCCCGCCCGTCTAGGGGCCCGCTCCTACAATGAGCAGTTCTTC. Translating it yields CASSPARLGARSYNEQFF.

This sequence joins TRBV5-6 and TRBJ1-5, with unresolved D. The CDR3 totals 17 residues. V was trimmed by 2 bases and J by 2 bases, leaving 17 bases between them. Germline CDR1 and CDR2: SGHDT and YYEEEE. The CDR3: CASSFREWGRRNQPQHF. CDR3 DNA sequence: TGTGCCAGCAGCTTCCGGGAATGGGGTAGGCGCAATCAGCCCCAGCATTTT.

The chain joins TRBV5-6 to TRBJ1-2, with D unresolved. Germline CDR1 and CDR2: SGHDT and YYEEEE. Trimming removed 6 bases at V and 6 bases at J, with 12 bases between. The CDR3 runs 12 residues. In DNA, the CDR3 is TGTGCCAGCAACGTTGGACTCCATGGCTACACCTTC. Its translation: CASNVGLHGYTF. Full variable domain (rest looked up from reference TRBV5-6 and TRBJ1-2): DAGVTQSPTHLIKTRGQQVTLRCSPKSGHDTVSWYQQALGQGPQFIFQYYEEEERQRGNFPDRFSGHQFPNYSSELNVNALLLGDSALYLCASNVGLHGYTFGSGTRLTVV.

The J gene is TRBJ1-6, the V gene TRBV5-5, with D maybe TRBD1 (5 bases). Trimming left V 3 bases short and J 7 bases short, with 17 bases between. The CDR3 extends over 16 amino acids. Germline CDR1 SGHKS, CDR2 YYEKEE (reference sequence). CDR3 in DNA: TGTGCCAGCAGCTCGGGGACCCAGGGAGTCAATTCACCCCTCCACTTT. Protein sequence: CASSSGTQGVNSPLHF.

The chain carries TRBV5-8 and TRBJ2-5; D is undetermined. This CDR3 is built from 11 residues. The germline CDR1 and CDR2 sequences are SGHTS and YDEGEE. V shed 2 bases and J shed 5 bases, with 4 bases lying between them. This chain's CDR3 is CASSFRETQYF. In DNA form, the CDR3 reads TGTGCCAGCAGCTTCCGGGAGACCCAGTACTTC.

The genes are TRBV24-1 and TRBJ1-6; 11 bases fit TRBD1. Germline-derived CDR1 and CDR2 are KGHDR and SFDVKD. CDR3 length equals 15 residues. V gave up 9 bases and J gave up 3 bases; unmatched junction bases: 3. Written as DNA, the CDR3 is TGTGCCACCCAAGGGACAGGGGGCTATAATTCACCCCTCCACTTT. Translated, it gives CATQGTGGYNSPLHF.

The chain couples TRBV4-2 to TRBJ1-2, with no clear D. The CDR3 contains 15 residues. V was clipped by 0 bases and J by 6 bases, with 14 bases between them. CDR1 and CDR2 (germline): LGHNA, YNFKEQ. The CDR3 DNA sequence: TGTGCCAGCAGCCAAGATTGGAACAGCCCTCATGGCTACACCTTC. Translation: CASSQDWNSPHGYTF.

The gene calls are TRBV28 and TRBJ2-7; D remains unclear. This CDR3 region has 12 residues. The V end was cut by 3 bases, the J end by 0 bases, with 3 bases between. The V gene's germline CDR1 is MDHEN and CDR2 SYDVKM. The CDR3 nucleotides are TGTGCCAGCAGTTTGAGCTCCTACGAGCAGTACGTC. Translation gives CASSLSSYEQYV.

Remarks on this clone: The germline gene is not matched at one end of the junction; a read error may be the cause. The DNA of the CDR3 is TGTGCCAGCATCTTCAGGGGGCTGAATACTGAAGCTTTCTTT. Amino acids: CASIFRGLNTEAFF. The chain uses TRBV28 and TRBJ1-1; 8 nucleotides line up with TRBD1. Germline CDR1 and CDR2: MDHEN and SYDVKM. The length of the CDR3 is 14 residues.

The chain carries TRBV2 and TRBJ2-7; tentative D call: TRBD1 (6 bases). From germline, CDR1 is SNHLY and CDR2 FYNNEI. The CDR3 contains 15 residues. V gave up 6 bases and J gave up 0 bases, with 15 bases separating them. The CDR3 reads CASSSLTGHSYEQYV. The CDR3 nucleotides are TGTGCCAGCAGCAGCCTCACGGGACACTCCTACGAGCAGTACGTC.

The chain's CDR3 is CASSLWVLAGGSTSTDTQYF. The CDR3 DNA reads TGTGCCAGCAGCTTATGGGTGCTAGCGGGAGGCTCGACTAGCACAGATACGCAGTATTTT. This chain links TRBV7-3 with TRBJ2-3, with 11 bases fitting TRBD2. Germline V gives CDR1 SGHTA, CDR2 FQGTGA. Trimming at V came to 2 bases and at J to 0 bases, leaving 13 bases not matched to a gene. This CDR3 is 20 amino acids long.

The V gene is TRBV5-5, the J gene TRBJ1-2, with no clear D. V lost 0 bases and J 1 base, leaving 10 bases between the germline ends. The CDR3 runs to 15 residues. Germline V gene lookup returns CDR1 SGHKS and CDR2 YYEKEE (reference sequence). The CDR3 region is CASSLAGMSNYGYTF. As DNA, the CDR3 is TGTGCCAGCAGCTTGGCAGGAATGAGTAACTATGGCTACACCTTC.

The CDR3 DNA reads TGCGCCAGCAGCTACGGAGCGGGCAGCTCCTACAATGAGCAGTTCTTC. Its protein is CASSYGAGSSYNEQFF. The chain is built from TRBV4-3 and TRBJ2-1; possible D gene TRBD2, 6 bases. V lost 5 bases to trimming and J lost 0 bases, with 14 bases between them. Germline-derived CDR1 and CDR2 are LGHNA and YSLEER. This CDR3 is 16 amino acids long.

The J gene is TRBJ1-2, the V gene TRBV24-1; D is ambiguous. The germline V gene has CDR1 KGHDR and CDR2 SFDVKD. Deletions cut 4 bases from V and 6 bases from J, with 8 bases between. This CDR3 has 12 amino acids. CDR3 DNA: TGTGCCACCAGTGACCACAGCCATGGCTACACCTTC. It yields the protein CATSDHSHGYTF.